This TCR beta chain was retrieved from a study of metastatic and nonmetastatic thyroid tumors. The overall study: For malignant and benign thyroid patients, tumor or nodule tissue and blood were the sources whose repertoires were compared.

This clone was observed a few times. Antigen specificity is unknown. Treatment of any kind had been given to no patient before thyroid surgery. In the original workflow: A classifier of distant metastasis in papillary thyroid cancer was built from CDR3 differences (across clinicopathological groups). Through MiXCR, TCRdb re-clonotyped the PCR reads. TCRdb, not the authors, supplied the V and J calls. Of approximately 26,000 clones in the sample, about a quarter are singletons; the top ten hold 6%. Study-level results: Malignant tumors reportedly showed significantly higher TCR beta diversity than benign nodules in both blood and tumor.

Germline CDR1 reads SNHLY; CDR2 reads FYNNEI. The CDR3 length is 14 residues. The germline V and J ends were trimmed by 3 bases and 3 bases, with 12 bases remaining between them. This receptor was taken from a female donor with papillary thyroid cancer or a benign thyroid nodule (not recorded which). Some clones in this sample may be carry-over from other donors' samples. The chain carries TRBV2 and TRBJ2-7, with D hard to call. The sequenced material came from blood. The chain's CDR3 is CASSDDGGVYEQYF. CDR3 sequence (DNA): TGTGCCAGCAGTGACGACGGTGGGGTCTACGAGCAGTACTTC.